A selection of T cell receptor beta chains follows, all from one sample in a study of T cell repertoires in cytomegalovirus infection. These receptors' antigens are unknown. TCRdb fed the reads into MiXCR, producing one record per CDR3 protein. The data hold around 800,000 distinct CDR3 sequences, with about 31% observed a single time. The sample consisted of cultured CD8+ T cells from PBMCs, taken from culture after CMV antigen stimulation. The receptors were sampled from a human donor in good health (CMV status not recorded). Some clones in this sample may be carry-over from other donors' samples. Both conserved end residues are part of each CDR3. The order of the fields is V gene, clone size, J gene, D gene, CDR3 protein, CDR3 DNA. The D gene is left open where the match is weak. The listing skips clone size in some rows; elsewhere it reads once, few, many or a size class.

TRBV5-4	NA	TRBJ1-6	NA	CASSFGKSYSPLHF	TGTGCCAGCAGCTTTGGAAAGAGCTATTCACCCCTCCACTTT
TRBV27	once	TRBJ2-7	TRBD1	CASSDRTGTYEEYF	TGTGCCAGCAGCGATCGGACAGGAACCTACGAGGAGTACTTC
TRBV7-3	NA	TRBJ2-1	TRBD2	CASSHTSGGGYEQFF	TGTGCCAGCAGCCATACTAGCGGGGGGGGCTATGAGCAGTTCTTC
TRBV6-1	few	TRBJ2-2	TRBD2	CASSEAGWGGELFF	TGTGCCAGCAGTGAAGCAGGATGGGGGGGAGAGCTGTTTTTT
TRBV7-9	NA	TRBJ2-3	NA	CASSSGTSKSDTQYF	TGTGCCAGCAGCTCCGGGACTTCAAAGTCAGATACGCAGTATTTT
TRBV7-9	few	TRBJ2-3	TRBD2	CASSHTSGGAVTQYF	TGTGCCAGCAGCCATACTAGCGGGGGGGCCGTGACGCAGTATTTT
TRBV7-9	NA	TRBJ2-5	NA	CASSFAGERETQYF	TGTGCCAGCAGCTTTGCAGGGGAACGAGAGACCCAGTACTTC
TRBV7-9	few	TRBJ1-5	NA	CASSGRDKDSNQPQHF	TGTGCCAGCAGCGGAAGGGACAAGGATAGCAATCAGCCCCAGCATTTT
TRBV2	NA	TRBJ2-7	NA	CASSDETPWYEQYF	TGTGCCAGCAGTGACGAGACTCCGTGGTACGAGCAGTACTTC
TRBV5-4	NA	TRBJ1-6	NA	CASSLFQNNSPLHF	TGTGCCAGCAGCTTGTTTCAGAATAATTCACCCCTCCACTTT
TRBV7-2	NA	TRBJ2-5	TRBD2	CASSPSSGNQETQYF	TGTGCCAGCAGCCCCAGTAGCGGGAACCAAGAGACCCAGTACTTC
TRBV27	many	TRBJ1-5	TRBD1	CASSVDRGVQPQHF	TGTGCCAGCAGTGTCGACAGGGGAGTTCAGCCCCAGCATTTT
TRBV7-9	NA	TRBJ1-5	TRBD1	CASSRTGSNQPQHF	TGTGCCAGCAGCCGGACAGGGAGCAATCAGCCCCAGCATTTT
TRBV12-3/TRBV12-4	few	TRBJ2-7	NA	CASSSYNYEQYF	TGTGCCAGCAGTTCCTACAACTACGAGCAGTACTTC
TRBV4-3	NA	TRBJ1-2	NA	CASSRELLGFYGYTF	TGCGCCAGCAGCCGAGAGCTCCTGGGCTTTTATGGCTACACCTTC
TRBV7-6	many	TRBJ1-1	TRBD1	CASSLAGQGGFTEAFF	TGTGCCAGCAGCTTAGCGGGACAGGGTGGATTCACTGAAGCTTTCTTT
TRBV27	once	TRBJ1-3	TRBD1	CASGRQGARGNTIYF	TGTGCCAGCGGGAGACAGGGGGCGCGAGGAAACACCATATATTTT
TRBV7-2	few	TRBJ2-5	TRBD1	CASSFRTGQYQETQYF	TGTGCCAGCAGCTTCCGGACAGGGCAGTACCAAGAGACCCAGTACTTC
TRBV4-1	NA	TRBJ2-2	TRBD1	CASSQEPTGSTGELFF	TGCGCCAGCAGCCAAGAGCCGACAGGGAGCACCGGGGAGCTGTTTTTT
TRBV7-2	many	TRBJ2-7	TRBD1	CASSFPGGTGFYEQYF	TGTGCCAGCAGCTTTCCCGGAGGGACAGGGTTCTACGAGCAGTACTTC
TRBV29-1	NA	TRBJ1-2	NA	CSVEGLADGTNYGYTF	TGCAGCGTCGAAGGCCTCGCGGACGGTACTAACTATGGCTACACCTTC
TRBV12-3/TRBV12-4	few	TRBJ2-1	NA	CASRPSGNEQFF	TGTGCCAGCAGGCCTTCGGGCAATGAGCAGTTCTTC
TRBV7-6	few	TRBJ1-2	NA	CASSLKSREDGYTF	TGTGCCAGCAGCCTAAAATCCCGGGAAGATGGCTACACCTTC
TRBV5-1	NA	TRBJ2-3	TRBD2	CASSLRGGLAGRPDTQYF	TGCGCCAGCAGCTTGAGGGGCGGACTAGCGGGGAGACCAGATACGCAGTATTTT
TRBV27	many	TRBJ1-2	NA	CASSANYKAYTF	TGTGCCAGCAGCGCTAATTACAAGGCCTACACCTTC
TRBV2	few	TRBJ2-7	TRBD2	CATWGGYEQYF	TGTGCCACTTGGGGGGGCTACGAGCAGTACTTC
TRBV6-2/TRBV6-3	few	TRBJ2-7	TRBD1	CASSAGQGLSYEQYF	TGTGCCAGCAGCGCAGGACAGGGGCTCTCCTACGAGCAGTACTTC
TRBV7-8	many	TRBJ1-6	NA	CASSLAGSRSSYNSPLHF	TGTGCCAGCAGCTTAGCCGGGAGTAGGAGCTCCTATAATTCACCCCTCCACTTT
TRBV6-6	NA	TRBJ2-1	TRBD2	CASSYSRERGPFNEQFF	TGTGCCAGCAGTTACTCCCGCGAGCGGGGGCCCTTCAATGAGCAGTTCTTC
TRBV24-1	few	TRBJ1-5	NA	CATSDSLSNQPQHF	TGTGCCACCAGTGATTCTCTTAGCAATCAGCCCCAGCATTTT
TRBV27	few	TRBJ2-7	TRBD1	CASSLARGRYEQYF	TGTGCCAGCAGTTTAGCCAGGGGGCGGTACGAGCAGTACTTC
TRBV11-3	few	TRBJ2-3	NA	CASSPLLGETSTDTQYF	TGTGCCAGCAGCCCCCTTTTGGGGGAGACTAGCACAGATACGCAGTATTTT
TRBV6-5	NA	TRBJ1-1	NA	CASRSEPGGRATEAFF	TGTGCCAGCAGGTCAGAGCCCGGCGGACGAGCCACTGAGGCTTTCTTT
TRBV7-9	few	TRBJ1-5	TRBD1	CAGSPGQADQPQHF	TGTGCCGGCAGCCCGGGACAGGCGGATCAGCCCCAGCATTTT
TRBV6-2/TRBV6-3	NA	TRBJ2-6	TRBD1	CASSYWDRVSGANVLTF	TGTGCCAGCAGTTACTGGGACAGGGTGAGCGGGGCCAACGTCCTGACTTTC
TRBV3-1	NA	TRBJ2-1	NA	CASSQDLPGSYNEQFF	TGTGCCAGCAGCCAAGATTTACCGGGATCCTACAATGAGCAGTTCTTC
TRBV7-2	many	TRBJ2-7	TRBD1	CASSHRGQASPYEQYF	TGTGCCAGCAGCCACCGGGGACAGGCCTCCCCCTACGAGCAGTACTTC
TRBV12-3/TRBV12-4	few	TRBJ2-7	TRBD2	CASSPGGVSEQYF	TGTGCCAGCAGCCCGGGGGGGGTGAGCGAGCAGTACTTC
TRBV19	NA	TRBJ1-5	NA	CASNGDRDIGSRSNQPQHF	TGTGCCAGTAATGGGGACCGGGACATCGGCTCACGTAGCAATCAGCCCCAGCATTTT
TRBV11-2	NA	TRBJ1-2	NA	CASSLDVGIYYGYTF	TGTGCCAGCAGCTTAGATGTGGGGATCTACTATGGCTACACCTTC
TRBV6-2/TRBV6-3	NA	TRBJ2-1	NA	CASGDRPSTPSYNEQFF	TGTGCCAGCGGTGATAGGCCTAGCACCCCTTCCTACAATGAGCAGTTCTTC
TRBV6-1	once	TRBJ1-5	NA	CASSEQGALFNQPQHF	TGTGCCAGCAGTGAACAAGGGGCCCTATTCAATCAGCCCCAGCATTTT
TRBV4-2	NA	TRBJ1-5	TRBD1	CASSQVTGGRQPQHF	TGTGCCAGCAGCCAAGTTACAGGGGGCCGTCAGCCCCAGCATTTT